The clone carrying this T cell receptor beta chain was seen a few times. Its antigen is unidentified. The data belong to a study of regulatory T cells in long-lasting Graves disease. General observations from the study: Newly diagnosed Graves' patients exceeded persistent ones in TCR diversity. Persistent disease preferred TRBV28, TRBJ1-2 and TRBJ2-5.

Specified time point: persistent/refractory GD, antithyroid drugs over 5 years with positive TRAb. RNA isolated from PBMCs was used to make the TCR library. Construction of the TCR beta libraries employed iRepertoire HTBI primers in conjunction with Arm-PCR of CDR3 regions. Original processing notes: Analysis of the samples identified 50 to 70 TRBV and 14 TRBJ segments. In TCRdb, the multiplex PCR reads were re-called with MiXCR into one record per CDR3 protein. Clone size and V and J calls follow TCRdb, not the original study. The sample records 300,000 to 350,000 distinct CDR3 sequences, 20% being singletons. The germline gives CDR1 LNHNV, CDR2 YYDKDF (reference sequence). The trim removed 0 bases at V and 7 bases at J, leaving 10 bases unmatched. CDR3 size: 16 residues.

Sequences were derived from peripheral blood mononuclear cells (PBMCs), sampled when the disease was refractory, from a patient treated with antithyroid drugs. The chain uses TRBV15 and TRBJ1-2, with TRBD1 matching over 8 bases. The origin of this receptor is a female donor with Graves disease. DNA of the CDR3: TGTGCCACCAGCAGAGATCTCGGACAGGGCGTTTCTGGCTACACCTTC. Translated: CATSRDLGQGVSGYTF.